The 25 T cell receptor beta chains in this list originate from one sample, sequenced in a study of T cell changes during pregnancy in multiple sclerosis. Generated by immunoSEQ multiplex PCR, the TCRdb table keeps only in-frame clones and is missing some. The profile shows roughly 45,000 clones, just over 90% of them singletons. The sample here was CD8+ T cells from peripheral blood mononuclear cells, taken after pregnancy. The receptor source for this set is a female donor with multiple sclerosis, enrolled in a pregnancy study.

The chain carries TRBV6-5 and TRBJ2-1, with D hard to call. V shed 5 bases and J shed 7 bases, with 9 bases lying between them. This CDR3 is 12 amino acids long. CDR1 and CDR2 from the germline V gene are MNHEY and SVGAGI. CDR3 bases: TGTGCCAGCAGTGATCTCGAGAATGAGCAGTTCTTC. Amino acid sequence: CASSDLENEQFF.

The rearrangement links TRBV5-5 to TRBJ1-1, with unresolved D. This CDR3 spans 12 amino acids. Trimming shortened V by 6 bases and J by 1 base, and 7 bases separated the two germline ends. Germline V CDR1 and CDR2: SGHKS, YYEKEE (reference sequence). CDR3 nucleotides: TGTGCCAGCACCACCGGGAACACTGAAGCTTTCTTT. The encoded protein is CASTTGNTEAFF.

This chain links TRBV4-1 with TRBJ2-1, with no clear D. The germline gives CDR1 MGHRA, CDR2 YSYEKL. Trimming pared 2 bases from V and 6 bases from J, leaving 17 bases between. This CDR3 is built from 16 residues. In DNA, the CDR3 is TGCGCCAGCAGCCAATCCCCAGATCCCGTCGTCAATGAGCAGTTCTTC. The encoded protein is CASSQSPDPVVNEQFF.

CDR3 residues: CASSGEGRHTDTQYF. CDR3 DNA sequence: TGTGCCAGCAGCGGGGAGGGTCGTCACACAGATACGCAGTATTTT. The V gene is TRBV9, the J gene TRBJ2-3, with TRBD2 identical over 7 bases. V lost 3 bases and J lost 2; bases outside the gene matches: 6. The CDR3 has 15 residues. From germline, CDR1 is SGDLS and CDR2 YYNGEE.

The CDR3 DNA reads TGTGCCAGCATCTTACAGGGGGTGGGCACTGAAGCTTTCTTT. This sequence encodes CASILQGVGTEAFF. V and J are TRBV6-1 and TRBJ1-1; 8 positions match TRBD1. Per germline, CDR1 MNHNS and CDR2 SASEGT. The junction had 8 bases not matched to a gene; V was cut back by 7 bases and J by 4 bases. The CDR3 loop spans 14 amino acids.

This clone was observed a handful of times. The V gene is TRBV30, the J gene TRBJ1-5; D uncertain. This CDR3 has 15 amino acids. The V gene lost 2 bases and the J gene lost 3 bases, with 14 bases spanning the gap. Germline lookup yields CDR1 GTSNPN and CDR2 SVGIG (reference sequence). The CDR3: CAWSSYGVNNQPQHF. The DNA of the CDR3 is TGTGCCTGGAGTTCTTACGGGGTAAACAATCAGCCCCAGCATTTT.

This rearrangement joins TRBV27 to TRBJ2-1, with 7 bases identical to TRBD2. J lost 7 bases, V lost 5 bases, and 11 bases had no gene match. The V gene's germline CDR1 is MNHEY and CDR2 SMNVEV (reference sequence). CDR3 length: 15 residues. This chain's CDR3 is CASSAPSGPWNEQFF. Written as DNA, the CDR3 is TGTGCCAGCAGTGCCCCTAGCGGCCCCTGGAATGAGCAGTTCTTC.

V and J are TRBV7-9 and TRBJ1-2; TRBD1 agrees at 9 bases. V lost 6 bases, J lost 5 bases, and 4 bases stayed unmatched. Germline CDR1 reads SEHNR; CDR2 reads FQNEAQ (reference sequence). The CDR3 totals 13 residues. CDR3 coding DNA: TGTGCCAGCAGGGGGGGACAGGGTTATGGCTACACCTTC. This codes for CASRGGQGYGYTF.

The chain employs TRBV11-2 and TRBJ1-2; the match to TRBD1 covers 7 bases. V was pared by 1 base and J by 4 bases, with 0 bases of the junction left unmatched. Looked up from germline, CDR1 is SGHAT and CDR2 is FQNNGV. The CDR3 sequence is 13 residues long. CDR3 region: CASSLGDSYGYTF. DNA of the CDR3: TGTGCCAGCAGCTTAGGGGACAGCTATGGCTACACCTTC.

The genes are TRBV27 and TRBJ1-1; D possibly corresponds to TRBD1 (5 bases). From germline, CDR1 is MNHEY and CDR2 SMNVEV (reference sequence). With 4 bases removed from V and 5 bases from J, the gap between germline ends came to 17 bases. This CDR3 has 15 amino acids. This CDR3 is CASSYSREGWTEAFF. CDR3 sequence (DNA): TGTGCCAGCAGTTACTCCAGGGAGGGTTGGACTGAAGCTTTCTTT.

The chain is built from TRBV7-9 and TRBJ2-3, with a weak D call TRBD2 (5 bases). The CDR3 sequence is 12 residues long. V lost 5 bases and J lost 7, with 10 bases in between. Germline lookup yields CDR1 SEHNR and CDR2 FQNEAQ (reference sequence). CDR3 residues: CASSEGLNTQYF. The CDR3 DNA reads as TGTGCCAGCAGCGAAGGACTCAATACGCAGTATTTT.

This chain uses TRBV7-9 with TRBJ2-2; TRBD2 is a possible D gene (7 bases). V was shortened by 3 bases and J by 6 bases, with 14 bases between the two germline ends. The CDR3 covers 15 residues. Germline V gives CDR1 SEHNR, CDR2 FQNEAQ (reference sequence). CDR3 region: CASSFGGAPAGELFF. CDR3 coding DNA: TGTGCCAGCAGCTTTGGGGGGGCACCGGCCGGGGAGCTGTTTTTT.

The CDR3 DNA is TGTGCCAGCTCCCCGCGAGAGGCTTTAGAGACCCAGTACTTC. Translation gives CASSPREALETQYF. The chain has TRBV7-9 and TRBJ2-5; no definite D call. This CDR3 comprises 14 residues. The germline V and J ends were trimmed by 8 bases and 4 bases, with 17 bases remaining between them. Germline V lookup: CDR1 SEHNR, CDR2 FQNEAQ (reference sequence).

V usage is TRBV7-9 and J usage is TRBJ2-7, with D perhaps TRBD2 (6 bases). The germline V and J ends were trimmed by 5 bases and 6 bases, with 14 bases remaining between them. CDR1 is SEHNR and CDR2 is FQNEAQ in the germline V gene (reference sequence). The CDR3 has 13 residues. This chain's CDR3 is CASSPPGLPEQYF. The CDR3 nucleotides read TGTGCCAGCAGCCCCCCGGGACTTCCCGAGCAGTACTTC.

This chain joins TRBV2 and TRBJ1-1; TRBD1 is a possible D gene (6 bases). CDR3 length equals 13 residues. Trimming shortened V by 2 bases and J by 5 bases, and 9 bases separated the two germline ends. CDR1 and CDR2 (germline): SNHLY, FYNNEI. Here the CDR3 reads CASSEPRGTEAFF. Here the CDR3 DNA reads TGTGCCAGCAGTGAACCCAGGGGAACTGAAGCTTTCTTT.

This clone was picked up one time. This sequence joins TRBV25-1 and TRBJ2-7; 10 bases fit TRBD1. The trim removed 1 base at V and 5 bases at J, leaving 5 bases unmatched. Germline V CDR1 and CDR2: MGHDK, SYGVNS. This CDR3 is built from 15 residues. The CDR3 DNA reads TGTGCCAGCAGTGAATCACCCGGGACAGGGGACGAGCAGTACTTC. Protein sequence: CASSESPGTGDEQYF.

V and J are TRBV27 and TRBJ2-1, with D possibly TRBD2 on 6 matching bases. This CDR3 is 16 amino acids long. Looked up from germline, CDR1 is MNHEY and CDR2 is SMNVEV (reference sequence). V lost 4 bases and J lost 2, with 15 bases in between. The CDR3 protein is CASSYYGGTAYNEQFF. As DNA, the CDR3 is TGTGCCAGCAGTTATTATGGCGGGACCGCCTACAATGAGCAGTTCTTC.

The rearrangement joins TRBV9 to TRBJ2-3; D is perhaps TRBD2 (5 bases). This CDR3 contains 14 residues. V was trimmed by 0 bases and J by 0 bases, leaving 5 bases between them. Germline lookup yields CDR1 SGDLS and CDR2 YYNGEE. The CDR3 DNA follows: TGTGCCAGCAGCGTAGCGGGGAGCACAGATACGCAGTATTTT. This codes for CASSVAGSTDTQYF. Supplemented by reference TRBV9 and TRBJ2-3, the full variable domain reads DSGVTQTPKHLITATGQRVTLRCSPRSGDLSVYWYQQSLDQGLQFLIQYYNGEERAKGNILERFSAQQFPDLHSELNLSSLELGDSALYFCASSVAGSTDTQYFGPGTRLTVL.

The CDR3 spells CASSFSQYNSPLHF. CDR3 sequence (DNA): TGTGCCAGCAGCTTTTCGCAGTATAATTCACCCCTCCACTTT. The V and J genes are TRBV7-3 and TRBJ1-6, with unresolved D. In germline, CDR1 is SGHTA, CDR2 FQGTGA. V gave up 3 bases and J gave up 4 bases, with 7 bases separating them. The CDR3 has 14 amino acids.

V is TRBV27 and J is TRBJ1-1; no firm D call. With 0 bases removed from V and 0 bases from J, the gap between germline ends came to 5 bases. CDR1 and CDR2 from the germline V gene are MNHEY and SMNVEV (reference sequence). The CDR3 covers 14 residues. CDR3 loop: CASSLSTLNTEAFF. The CDR3 DNA is TGTGCCAGCAGTTTATCGACATTGAACACTGAAGCTTTCTTT.

J is TRBJ2-5 and V is TRBV7-9, with D maybe TRBD2 (6 bases). V lost 4 bases to trimming and J lost 4 bases, with 16 bases between them. Germline values: CDR1 SEHNR, CDR2 FQNEAQ (reference sequence). CDR3 length: 15 residues. Here the CDR3 DNA reads TGTGCCAGCAGCTCACCATTCGGGGGAGCAGAGACCCAGTACTTC. Translating gives CASSSPFGGAETQYF.

The gene calls are TRBV7-2 and TRBJ1-4; 10 bases match TRBD1. Trimming cost V 5 bases and J 7 bases; bases outside gene matches: 13. The length of the CDR3 is 17 residues. CDR1 is SGHTA and CDR2 is FQGNSA in the germline V gene. The CDR3 loop reads CASSQIGQGGFGEKLFF. The CDR3 DNA is TGTGCCAGCAGCCAGATAGGACAGGGGGGGTTTGGTGAAAAACTGTTTTTT.

The rearrangement links TRBV29-1 to TRBJ1-2, with 9 bases aligning to TRBD1. With V trimmed by 6 bases and J by 4 bases, 6 bases remained unmatched. The CDR3 length is 13 residues. CDR1 is SQVTM and CDR2 is ANQGSEA in the germline V gene. The CDR3 nucleotides read TGCAGCGTGCCGGGACAGGGTGTCTATGGCTACACCTTC. Its translation: CSVPGQGVYGYTF.

V gene TRBV30 combines with J gene TRBJ2-7; 8 bases are shared with TRBD1. V dropped 8 bases and J dropped 1; count of bases not matched to a gene: 4. This CDR3 region has 12 residues. Germline values: CDR1 GTSNPN, CDR2 SVGIG (reference sequence). CDR3 protein: CAGQGRSYEQYF. The DNA for the CDR3 is TGTGCCGGACAGGGCCGGTCCTACGAGCAGTACTTC.

The V call is TRBV10-3, the J call TRBJ1-2, with a tentative D call TRBD1 (5 bases). Germline V lookup: CDR1 ENHRY, CDR2 SYGVKD. The CDR3 spans 15 residues. Trimming stripped 1 base from V and 10 bases from J, with 19 bases between. CDR3 in DNA: TGTGCCATCAGTGAGTTTAAAGGTTTACAGGTCTCCTACACCTTC. Translating gives CAISEFKGLQVSYTF.